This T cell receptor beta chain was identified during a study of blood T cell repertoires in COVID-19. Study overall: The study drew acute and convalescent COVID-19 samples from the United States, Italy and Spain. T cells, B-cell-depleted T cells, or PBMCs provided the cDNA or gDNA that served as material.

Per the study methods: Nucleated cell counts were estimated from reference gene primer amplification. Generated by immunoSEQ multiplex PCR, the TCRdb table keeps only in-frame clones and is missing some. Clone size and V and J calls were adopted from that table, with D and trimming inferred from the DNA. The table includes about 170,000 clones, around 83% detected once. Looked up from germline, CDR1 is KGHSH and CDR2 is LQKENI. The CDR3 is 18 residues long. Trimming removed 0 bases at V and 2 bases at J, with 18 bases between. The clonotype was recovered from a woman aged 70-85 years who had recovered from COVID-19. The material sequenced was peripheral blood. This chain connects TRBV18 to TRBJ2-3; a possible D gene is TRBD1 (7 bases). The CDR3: CASSPPQGGDRPTDTQYF. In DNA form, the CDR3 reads TGTGCCAGCTCACCACCCCAGGGCGGGGACAGACCCACAGATACGCAGTATTTT.